In this sample, the clone carrying this TCR beta chain turned up a few times. Its target is not known. The data are from a study of spatial heterogeneity in lung cancer. Turning to the study itself: The roughly 68 donors had untreated early-stage non-small cell lung cancer. The authors sequenced available follow-up PBMC samples, taken a median of around 2 years after resection. Findings and caveats of the study: Expanded tumor TCRs that were ubiquitous appeared in blood more at resection than follow-up.

The library protocol tagged each TCR cDNA with a unique molecular identifier. One entry per CDR3 protein results from TCRdb running MiXCR on the 5' RACE reads. Of roughly 120,000 distinct CDR3 sequences in the sample, 9% to 15% were seen once. The CDR3 spans 13 residues. Trimming stripped 7 bases from V and 10 bases from J, with 14 bases between. CDR1 and CDR2 (germline): SNHLY, FYNNEI. The time point denotes: blood at routine non-recurrence follow-up after resection. The study sequenced unsorted whole RNA from tumor, nontumor lung or frozen PBMC. The receptor was isolated from a male donor with early-stage non-small cell lung cancer. Sequencing used PBMCs, obtained at follow-up. V and J are TRBV2 and TRBJ1-6; the D is unclear. The CDR3 spells CASTQNRGSPLHF. In DNA, the CDR3 is TGTGCCAGCACCCAGAATCGGGGATCACCCCTCCACTTT.